A single sample gave rise to the 30 T cell receptor beta chains below, sequenced in a study of T-cell reconstitution after alpha-beta-depleted transplantation in children. It was with unique molecular identifiers that the TCRbeta library was prepared. TCRdb passed the PCR reads through MiXCR, listing each CDR3 protein once. The sample records some 340,000 distinct CDR3 sequences, 9% to 12% being singletons. The specimen comprised PBMCs from the stem cell graft donor, sampled from the stem cell graft. The receptors originated from a human donor who donated a stem cell graft to a child with acute lymphoblastic leukemia.

A few counts support this clonotype. The V and J genes are TRBV6-5 and TRBJ2-5; D might be TRBD1 or TRBD2, each matching 5 bases. The CDR3 has 15 residues. The V gene's germline CDR1 is MNHEY and CDR2 SVGAGI. Trimming cost V 0 bases and J 2 bases, with 10 bases left between them. The chain's CDR3 is CASSYSAGTQETQYF. CDR3 nucleotide sequence: TGTGCCAGCAGTTACTCTGCCGGGACGCAAGAGACCCAGTACTTC.

The chain has TRBV15 and TRBJ2-2; 10 nucleotides agree with TRBD2. CDR1 is LNHNV and CDR2 is YYDKDF in the germline V gene (reference sequence). Losses at the gene ends were 5 bases for V and 6 bases for J; bases not matched to a gene: 6. This CDR3 spans 15 amino acids. CDR3 sequence reads: CATSPNLAGAGELFF. DNA for the CDR3: TGTGCCACCAGCCCCAACCTAGCGGGAGCCGGGGAGCTGTTTTTT.

As for this clonotype: An end of the junction does not agree with germline; a read error may underlie this. This chain links TRBV6-5 with TRBJ2-7, with 8 bases that match TRBD1. In germline, CDR1 is MNHEY, CDR2 SVGAGI. This CDR3 region has 14 residues. The CDR3 protein is CASTYDTGGREQYF. DNA of the CDR3: TGTGCCAGCACTTACGATACAGGGGGTCGGGAGCAGTACTTC.

This clonotype appeared many times. The chain recombines TRBV5-6 with TRBJ2-4; D assignment may be TRBD1 or TRBD2 (5 bases each). The CDR3 has 14 amino acids. Looked up from germline, CDR1 is SGHDT and CDR2 is YYEEEE. Trimming cost V 6 bases and J 12 bases, with 22 bases left between them. CDR3 nucleotide sequence: TGTGCCAGCACCGCGAGGGGTCGGGTTGCCCCTCAGTACTTC. It is translated as CASTARGRVAPQYF.

A few counts support this clonotype. The genes are TRBV2 and TRBJ1-2, with TRBD1 as a possible D gene (6 bases). CDR3 size: 14 residues. The V gene's germline CDR1 is SNHLY and CDR2 FYNNEI. The ends were cut back, 6 bases at V and 0 bases at J, with 11 bases in the middle. This CDR3 reads CASRRQVTNYGYTF. The DNA of the CDR3 is TGTGCCAGCAGGAGACAGGTTACTAACTATGGCTACACCTTC.

V and J are TRBV4-3 and TRBJ2-2; a weak D match, TRBD2 (7 bases). Germline V lookup: CDR1 LGHNA, CDR2 YSLEER. CDR3 length: 17 residues. The V end was cut by 0 bases, the J end by 3 bases, with 14 bases between. Here the CDR3 reads CASSQDRIGGDTGELFF. The CDR3 DNA reads TGCGCCAGCAGCCAAGATCGGATAGGGGGGGACACCGGGGAGCTGTTTTTT.

This clonotype has a handful of counts. This rearrangement joins TRBV20-1 to TRBJ2-7; tentatively, D is TRBD1 (5 bases). V was clipped by 0 bases and J by 3 bases, with 12 bases between them. The length of the CDR3 is 14 residues. Germline V gives CDR1 DFQATT, CDR2 SNEGSKA (reference sequence). The CDR3 region is CSAREGQSIYEQYF. The CDR3 nucleotides are TGCAGTGCTAGAGAGGGGCAGTCTATCTACGAGCAGTACTTC.

The sample holds a few counts of this clonotype. The genes are TRBV20-1 and TRBJ2-5; 7 bases line up with TRBD1. This CDR3 comprises 13 residues. V shed 2 bases and J 5 bases; nucleotides not matched to a gene: 5. Germline V gene lookup returns CDR1 DFQATT and CDR2 SNEGSKA (reference sequence). The DNA of the CDR3 is TGCAGTGCTAGAAAAACAGGGGACGAGACCCAGTACTTC. As protein: CSARKTGDETQYF.

This clonotype was observed a few times. The CDR3 region has the DNA TGTGCCAGCAGGGTTCGGGCCTCTGGAAACACCATATATTTT. It yields the protein CASRVRASGNTIYF. V is TRBV12-3 or TRBV12-4 and J is TRBJ1-3; no firm D call. The CDR3 is made up of 14 amino acids. Trimming shortened V by 6 bases and J by 0 bases, and 9 bases separated the two germline ends.

V is TRBV5-5 and J is TRBJ2-1; D may be TRBD2 (5 bases). V was trimmed by 1 base and J by 7 bases, leaving 9 bases between them. The CDR3 sequence is 13 residues long. Germline V lookup: CDR1 SGHKS, CDR2 YYEKEE (reference sequence). This CDR3 is CASSLTTINEQFF. CDR3 coding DNA: TGTGCCAGCAGCTTGACGACTATTAATGAGCAGTTCTTC.

This clonotype showed up just a few times. The chain carries TRBV5-6 and TRBJ1-5; D is uncertain. This CDR3 region has 15 residues. Germline V gene sequence: CDR1 SGHDT, CDR2 YYEEEE. The V end lost 2 bases, the J end lost 2 bases, and 11 bases lay between the germline ends. The CDR3 reads CASSFRREGNQPQHF. In DNA form, the CDR3 reads TGTGCCAGCAGCTTTCGAAGGGAGGGCAATCAGCCCCAGCATTTT.

This clonotype was observed at least ten times. The CDR3 sequence: CSVVLAEGQETQYF. As DNA, the CDR3 is TGCAGCGTTGTGCTAGCGGAAGGACAAGAGACCCAGTACTTC. V usage is TRBV29-1 and J usage is TRBJ2-5; 7 bases fit TRBD2. Trimming at V came to 4 bases and at J to 2 bases, leaving 7 bases not matched to a gene. The CDR3 consists of 14 residues. CDR1 is SQVTM, CDR2 ANQGSEA, per germline. The complete variable domain, with remaining parts taken from reference TRBV29-1 and TRBJ2-5, reads SAVISQKPSRDICQRGTSLTIQCQVDSQVTMMFWYRQQPGQSLTLIATANQGSEATYESGFVIDKFPISRPNLTFSTLTVSNMSPEDSSIYLCSVVLAEGQETQYFGPGTRLLVL.

This rearrangement joins TRBV18 to TRBJ1-1, with TRBD1 as a possible D gene (5 bases). Per germline, CDR1 KGHSH and CDR2 LQKENI. V dropped 4 bases and J dropped 3 bases, with 18 bases sitting between them. The CDR3 extends over 16 amino acids. This CDR3 reads CASSHTFQGGDTEAFF. As DNA, the CDR3 is TGTGCCAGCTCACACACATTCCAGGGTGGTGACACTGAAGCTTTCTTT.

V gene TRBV4-1 combines with J gene TRBJ2-6; the D is unclear. The germline CDR1 and CDR2 sequences are MGHRA and YSYEKL. The CDR3 totals 15 residues. V lost 3 bases to trimming and J lost 0 bases, with 6 bases between them. The CDR3 is CASSHDSSGANVLTF. CDR3 DNA: TGCGCCAGCAGCCATGATAGCTCTGGGGCCAACGTCCTGACTTTC.

This clonotype showed up just a few times. The rearrangement uses TRBV7-2 and TRBJ2-1; possibly TRBD1 for D (6 bases). Germline V lookup: CDR1 SGHTA, CDR2 FQGNSA. V dropped 1 base and J dropped 6 bases, with 13 bases sitting between them. The CDR3 sequence is 15 residues long. CDR3 in amino acids: CASSLVRGRPNEQFF. The CDR3 DNA is TGTGCCAGCAGCTTAGTCAGGGGCCGCCCCAATGAGCAGTTCTTC.

The rearrangement links TRBV6-5 to TRBJ1-5; D gene ambiguous. CDR3 length equals 13 residues. Trimming removed 0 bases from V and 6 bases from J, with 6 bases in between. CDR1 is MNHEY, CDR2 SVGAGI, per germline. The CDR3 reads CASSYSGSQPQHF. The CDR3 DNA reads TGTGCCAGCAGTTACTCCGGTAGTCAGCCCCAGCATTTT.

The CDR3 DNA follows: TGCGCCAGCAGCTTGGAAGGGCTCCCGAACACCGGGGAGCTGTTTTTT. It encodes CASSLEGLPNTGELFF. V is TRBV5-1 and J is TRBJ2-2; no definite D call. Germline CDR1 reads SGHRS; CDR2 reads YFSETQ. Trimming removed 0 bases from V and 0 bases from J, with 9 bases in between. The CDR3 contains 16 residues.

The chain employs TRBV19 and TRBJ1-1; D might be TRBD1 (5 bases). Deletions cut 3 bases from V and 2 bases from J, with 13 bases between. The CDR3 extends over 15 amino acids. Germline V gene lookup returns CDR1 LNHDA and CDR2 SQIVND (reference sequence). CDR3 coding DNA: TGTGCCAGTAGTATGGGGGTGGGATCAAACACTGAAGCTTTCTTT. As protein: CASSMGVGSNTEAFF.

This clonotype has ten or more counts. The rearrangement joins TRBV9 to TRBJ2-1; D unclear. CDR1 SGDLS and CDR2 YYNGEE come from the germline V gene. CDR3 size: 13 residues. V was cut by 2 bases and J by 5 bases, with 8 bases left in between. The CDR3 DNA reads TGTGCCAGCAGCGTCCGAAGGGACAATGAGCAGTTCTTC. Amino acid sequence: CASSVRRDNEQFF. Full variable domain (outside the CDR3, taken from reference TRBV9 and TRBJ2-1): DSGVTQTPKHLITATGQRVTLRCSPRSGDLSVYWYQQSLDQGLQFLIQYYNGEERAKGNILERFSAQQFPDLHSELNLSSLELGDSALYFCASSVRRDNEQFFGPGTRLTVL.

This clonotype was observed a few times. The chain uses TRBV7-9 and TRBJ2-5; tentatively, D is TRBD2 (5 bases). Trimming shortened V by 5 bases and J by 2 bases, and 12 bases separated the two germline ends. The CDR3 totals 14 residues. Germline CDR1 reads SEHNR; CDR2 reads FQNEAQ (reference sequence). The CDR3 loop is CASSPSGKQETQYF. The CDR3 DNA is TGTGCCAGCAGCCCAAGCGGTAAACAAGAGACCCAGTACTTC.

The sample holds many counts of this clonotype. The chain recombines TRBV29-1 with TRBJ1-2, with D unclear. The CDR3 runs 11 residues. V was pared by 3 bases and J by 2 bases, with 4 bases between. Germline lookup yields CDR1 SQVTM and CDR2 ANQGSEA. The CDR3 DNA reads TGCAGCGTTGAGGTGAACTATGGCTACACCTTC. Translating gives CSVEVNYGYTF.

CDR3 amino acids: CASSLGASDNEKLFF. The CDR3 DNA sequence: TGTGCCAGCAGCTTAGGGGCGAGTGATAATGAAAAACTGTTTTTT. The genes are TRBV7-9 and TRBJ1-4; no definite D call. The germline V and J ends were trimmed by 1 base and 4 bases, with 10 bases remaining between them. This CDR3 contains 15 residues. Germline loops: CDR1 SEHNR, CDR2 FQNEAQ (reference sequence).

The table lists this clonotype with many counts. This chain uses TRBV20-1 with TRBJ2-7; D gene unclear. Germline lookup yields CDR1 DFQATT and CDR2 SNEGSKA (reference sequence). This CDR3 is built from 11 residues. Trimming stripped 3 bases from V and 2 bases from J, with 5 bases between. The CDR3 protein is CSARRTYEQYF. DNA for the CDR3: TGCAGTGCTAGGAGGACCTACGAGCAGTACTTC.

Only a few counts were recorded for this clonotype. The chain combines TRBV6-1 with TRBJ2-7; D is possibly TRBD1 (5 bases). Trimming pared 8 bases from V and 3 bases from J, leaving 11 bases between. CDR3 length: 12 residues. Germline CDR1 MNHNS, CDR2 SASEGT. CDR3: CASVNQGYEQYF. As DNA, the CDR3 is TGTGCCAGCGTTAACCAGGGCTACGAGCAGTACTTC.

This clonotype occurred a few times. This may be a read error, as it is one base from a much larger clone. The genes are TRBV7-2 and TRBJ2-5; no firm D call. The V gene lost 5 bases and the J gene lost 5 bases, with 9 bases spanning the gap. The CDR3 covers 12 residues. Germline CDR1 is SGHTA and CDR2 is FQGNSA. The CDR3 region is CASSPLRETQYF. In DNA form, the CDR3 reads TGTGCCAGCAGCCCCTTGAGGGAGACCCAGTACTTC.

The rearrangement joins TRBV7-6 to TRBJ2-6, with D perhaps TRBD1 (5 bases). V dropped 5 bases and J dropped 0 bases, with 17 bases sitting between them. The CDR3 sequence is 18 residues long. CDR1 and CDR2 (germline): SGHVS, FNYEAQ. The CDR3 bases are TGTGCCAGCAGCCATCCCTGGGGCAGACGCTCTGGGGCCAACGTCCTGACTTTC. This codes for CASSHPWGRRSGANVLTF.

This rearrangement joins TRBV7-3 to TRBJ2-2; TRBD2 is a possible D gene (6 bases). Germline CDR1 and CDR2: SGHTA and FQGTGA. The V end was cut by 1 base, the J end by 5 bases, with 14 bases between. The CDR3 runs to 16 residues. DNA of the CDR3: TGTGCCAGCAGCTTAATCGGGGGAGGTGCGACCGGGGAGCTGTTTTTT. It translates to CASSLIGGGATGELFF.

This clonotype was recorded many times. This chain joins TRBV9 and TRBJ2-1, with a tentative D call TRBD1 (6 bases). The V gene lost 0 bases and the J gene lost 4 bases, with 11 bases spanning the gap. CDR1 and CDR2 from the germline V gene are SGDLS and YYNGEE. The CDR3 has 15 residues. In DNA, the CDR3 is TGTGCCAGCAGCGTAGACGGGACAACTTACAATGAGCAGTTCTTC. It encodes CASSVDGTTYNEQFF.

The V call is TRBV5-1, the J call TRBJ2-5; 10 bases fit TRBD1. The CDR3 totals 15 residues. The J segment lost 3 bases and the V segment lost 4 bases, leaving 6 bases of the junction unmatched. Germline V lookup: CDR1 SGHRS, CDR2 YFSETQ. As DNA, the CDR3 is TGCGCCAGCAGCCCCGGGACAGGGGTGAAAGAGACCCAGTACTTC. The encoded protein is CASSPGTGVKETQYF.

This clonotype occurred a few times. The chain couples TRBV5-4 to TRBJ2-5, with D maybe TRBD1 (6 bases). Between the trimmed V and J ends, which lost 0 bases and 1 base, there was a span of 22 bases. CDR1 is SGHNT and CDR2 is YYREEE in the germline V gene (reference sequence). This CDR3 spans 19 amino acids. The CDR3 sequence: CASSLVTGIPIYLQETQYF. Here the CDR3 DNA reads TGTGCCAGCAGCTTGGTGACAGGTATACCTATCTACCTCCAAGAGACCCAGTACTTC.